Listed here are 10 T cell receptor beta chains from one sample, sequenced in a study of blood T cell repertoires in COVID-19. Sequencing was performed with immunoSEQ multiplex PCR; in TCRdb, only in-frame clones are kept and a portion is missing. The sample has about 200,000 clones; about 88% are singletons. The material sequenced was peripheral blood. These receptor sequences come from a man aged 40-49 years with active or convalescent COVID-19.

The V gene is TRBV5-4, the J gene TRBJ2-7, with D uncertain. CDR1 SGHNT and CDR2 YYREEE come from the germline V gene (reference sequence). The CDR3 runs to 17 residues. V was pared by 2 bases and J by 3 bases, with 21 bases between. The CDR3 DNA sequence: TGTGCCAGCAGCTTTCGAGTCGGCAGTACTTGGAGCTACGAGCAGTACTTC. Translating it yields CASSFRVGSTWSYEQYF.

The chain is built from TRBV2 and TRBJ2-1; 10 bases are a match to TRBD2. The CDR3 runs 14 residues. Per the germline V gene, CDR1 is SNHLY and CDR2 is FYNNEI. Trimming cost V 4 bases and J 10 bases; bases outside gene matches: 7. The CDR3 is CASSGTSGKWEQFF. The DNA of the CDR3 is TGTGCCAGCAGTGGAACTAGCGGGAAATGGGAGCAGTTCTTC. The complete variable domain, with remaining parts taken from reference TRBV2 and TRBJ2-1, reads EPEVTQTPSHQVTQMGQEVILRCVPISNHLYFYWYRQILGQKVEFLVSFYNNEISEKSEIFDDQFSVERPDGSNFTLKIRSTKLEDSAMYFCASSGTSGKWEQFFGPGTRLTVL.

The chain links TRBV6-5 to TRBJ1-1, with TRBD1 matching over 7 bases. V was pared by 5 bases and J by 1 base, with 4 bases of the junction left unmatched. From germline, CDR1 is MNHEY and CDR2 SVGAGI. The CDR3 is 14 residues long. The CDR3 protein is CASSSRDRNTEAFF. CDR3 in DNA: TGTGCCAGCAGTAGTCGGGACAGGAACACTGAAGCTTTCTTT.

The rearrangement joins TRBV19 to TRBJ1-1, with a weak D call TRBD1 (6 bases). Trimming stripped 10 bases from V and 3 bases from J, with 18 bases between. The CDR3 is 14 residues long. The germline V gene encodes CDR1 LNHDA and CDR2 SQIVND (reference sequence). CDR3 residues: CATKVRGRDTEAFF. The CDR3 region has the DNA TGTGCCACCAAGGTCAGGGGAAGGGACACTGAAGCTTTCTTT.

As DNA, the CDR3 is TGTGCCAGCACCGACAGCTATGGCTACACCTTC. This codes for CASTDSYGYTF. The chain links TRBV11-1 to TRBJ1-2; TRBD1 is a possible D gene (5 bases). Germline assignment: CDR1 SGHAT and CDR2 FQDESV (reference sequence). With 7 bases removed from V and 4 bases from J, the gap between germline ends came to 7 bases. This CDR3 has 11 residues.

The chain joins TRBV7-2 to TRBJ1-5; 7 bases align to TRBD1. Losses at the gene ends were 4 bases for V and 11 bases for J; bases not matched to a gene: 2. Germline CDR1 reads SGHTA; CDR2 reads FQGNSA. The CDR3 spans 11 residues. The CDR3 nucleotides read TGTGCCAGCAGCTATACAGGGGCCCAGCATTTT. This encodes CASSYTGAQHF.

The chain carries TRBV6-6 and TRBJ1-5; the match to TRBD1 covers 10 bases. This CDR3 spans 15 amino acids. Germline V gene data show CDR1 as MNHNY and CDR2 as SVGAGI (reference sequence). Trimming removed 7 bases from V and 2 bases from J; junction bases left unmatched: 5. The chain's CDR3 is CASKGQGTGNQPQHF. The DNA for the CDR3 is TGTGCCAGCAAGGGACAGGGGACGGGCAATCAGCCCCAGCATTTT.

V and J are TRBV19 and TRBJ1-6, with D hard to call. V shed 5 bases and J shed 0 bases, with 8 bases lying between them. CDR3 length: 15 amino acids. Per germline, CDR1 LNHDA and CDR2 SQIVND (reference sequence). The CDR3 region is CASSARGSYNSPLHF. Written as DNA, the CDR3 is TGTGCCAGTAGTGCGAGAGGCTCCTATAATTCACCCCTCCACTTT.

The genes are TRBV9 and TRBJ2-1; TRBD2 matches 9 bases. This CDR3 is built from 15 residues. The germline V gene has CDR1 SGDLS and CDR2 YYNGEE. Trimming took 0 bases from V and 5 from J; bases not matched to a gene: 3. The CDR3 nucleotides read TGTGCCAGCAGCGTAGTTGCGGGGGGGGACAATGAGCAGTTCTTC. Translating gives CASSVVAGGDNEQFF.

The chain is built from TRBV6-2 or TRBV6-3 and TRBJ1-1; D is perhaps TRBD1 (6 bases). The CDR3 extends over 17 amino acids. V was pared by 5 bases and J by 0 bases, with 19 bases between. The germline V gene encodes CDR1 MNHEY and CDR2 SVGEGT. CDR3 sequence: CASSGHGQQRMNTEAFF. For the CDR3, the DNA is TGTGCCAGCAGTGGGCATGGACAGCAACGAATGAACACTGAAGCTTTCTTT.